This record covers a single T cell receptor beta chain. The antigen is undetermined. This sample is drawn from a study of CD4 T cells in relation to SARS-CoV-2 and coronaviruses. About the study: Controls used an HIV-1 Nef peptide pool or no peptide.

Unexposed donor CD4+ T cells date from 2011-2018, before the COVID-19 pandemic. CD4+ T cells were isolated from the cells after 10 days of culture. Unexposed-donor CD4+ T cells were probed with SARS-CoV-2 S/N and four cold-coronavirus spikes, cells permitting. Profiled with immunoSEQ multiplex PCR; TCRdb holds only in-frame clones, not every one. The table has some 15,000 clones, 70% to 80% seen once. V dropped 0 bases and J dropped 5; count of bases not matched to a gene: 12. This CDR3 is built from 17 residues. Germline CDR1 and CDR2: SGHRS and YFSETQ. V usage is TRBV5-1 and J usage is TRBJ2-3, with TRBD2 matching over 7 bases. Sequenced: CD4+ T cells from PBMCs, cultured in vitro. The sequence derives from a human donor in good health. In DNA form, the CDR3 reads TGCGCCAGCAGCTTGGGTCCGGGAGGTCCTGCCGGAGATACGCAGTATTTT. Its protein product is CASSLGPGGPAGDTQYF.